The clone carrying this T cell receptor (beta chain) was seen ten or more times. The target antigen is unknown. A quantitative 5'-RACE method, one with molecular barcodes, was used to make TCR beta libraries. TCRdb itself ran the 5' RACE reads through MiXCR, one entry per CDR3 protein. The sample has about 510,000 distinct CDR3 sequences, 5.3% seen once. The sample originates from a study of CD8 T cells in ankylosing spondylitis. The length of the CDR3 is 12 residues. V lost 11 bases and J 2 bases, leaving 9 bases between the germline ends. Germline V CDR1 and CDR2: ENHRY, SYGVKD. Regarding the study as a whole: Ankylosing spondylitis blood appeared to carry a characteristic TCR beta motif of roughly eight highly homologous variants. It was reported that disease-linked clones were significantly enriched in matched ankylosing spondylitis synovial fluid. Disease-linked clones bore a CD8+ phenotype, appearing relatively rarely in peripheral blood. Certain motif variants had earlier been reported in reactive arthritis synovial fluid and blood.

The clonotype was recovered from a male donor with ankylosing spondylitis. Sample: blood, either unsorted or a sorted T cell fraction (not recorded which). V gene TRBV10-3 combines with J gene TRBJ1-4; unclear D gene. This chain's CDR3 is CAARGTNEKLFF. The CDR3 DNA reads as TGTGCCGCCCGAGGGACTAATGAAAAACTGTTTTTT.